The sample holds many counts of the clone carrying this T cell receptor beta chain. Its target is unknown. Original methodology: Clinicopathological groups supplied CDR3 differences that were used to build a distant-metastasis classifier for papillary thyroid cancer. TCRdb re-called clones via MiXCR from the PCR reads. The authors' filters were not applied to this entry. The data contain tens of thousands of clones, 20% to 25% of them singletons. From germline, CDR1 is SGHAT and CDR2 FQNNGV. Trimming took 8 bases from V and 2 from J, leaving 19 bases between them. The CDR3 is 17 amino acids. The data belong to a study of metastatic and nonmetastatic thyroid tumors. At the level of the study: Comparison of repertoires was carried out across blood and tumor or nodule tissue from malignant and benign thyroid patients.

Findings and caveats of the study: A significant increase in TCR beta diversity was reportedly seen in malignant thyroid tumors relative to benign nodules, in blood and tumor.

All patients were untreated before thyroid surgery. This receptor was obtained from a female donor with papillary thyroid cancer or a benign thyroid nodule (not recorded which). Some clones in this sample may be carry-over from other donors' samples. The sample comprised blood. This chain joins TRBV11-2 and TRBJ2-6; a weak D match, TRBD1 (6 bases). CDR3 in DNA: TGTGCCAGCCTCTCTTTACAGGGTCCCACTGGGGCCAACGTCCTGACTTTC. This sequence encodes CASLSLQGPTGANVLTF.